A single sample is the source of the 21 T cell receptor beta chains below, sequenced in a study of blood T cell repertoires in COVID-19. Using immunoSEQ multiplex PCR, the repertoire was profiled, and TCRdb retains in-frame clones only, with some absent. Of about 390,000 clones listed, about 89% are singletons. Source material: peripheral blood. The origin of the receptors is a woman in her fifties or sixties with COVID-19, enrolled during active disease.

V usage is TRBV19 and J usage is TRBJ1-2, with 12 positions matching TRBD1. V was clipped by 8 bases and J by 1 base; unmatched bases: 11. The CDR3 length is 17 residues. Germline V lookup: CDR1 LNHDA, CDR2 SQIVND (reference sequence). CDR3 in amino acids: CASSWQGQGAINYGYTF. The CDR3 DNA sequence: TGTGCCAGTTCTTGGCAGGGACAGGGGGCGATTAACTATGGCTACACCTTC.

The chain has TRBV6-5 and TRBJ2-3; 8 bases align to TRBD2. CDR1 is MNHEY and CDR2 is SVGAGI in the germline V gene. The CDR3 loop spans 15 amino acids. With V trimmed by 8 bases and J by 3 bases, 10 bases remained unmatched. The CDR3: CASRLSGGGTDTQYF. The CDR3 DNA follows: TGTGCCAGCCGCCTTTCTGGCGGGGGGACAGATACGCAGTATTTT.

The V and J genes are TRBV19 and TRBJ2-3; 10 positions match TRBD2. With V trimmed by 7 bases and J by 1 base, 8 bases remained unmatched. The CDR3 loop spans 16 amino acids. Looked up from germline, CDR1 is LNHDA and CDR2 is SQIVND (reference sequence). The CDR3 spells CASTSGGAYGTDTQYF. The CDR3 coding sequence is TGTGCCAGTACCAGCGGGGGGGCCTACGGCACAGATACGCAGTATTTT.

The chain links TRBV30 to TRBJ2-5; maybe TRBD2 (5 bases). Germline lookup yields CDR1 GTSNPN and CDR2 SVGIG (reference sequence). The CDR3 runs to 15 residues. V lost 0 bases and J 5 bases, leaving 16 bases between the germline ends. This chain's CDR3 is CAWSVFRETRETQYF. Written as DNA, the CDR3 is TGTGCCTGGAGTGTATTCCGGGAAACCAGGGAGACCCAGTACTTC.

This chain uses TRBV3-1 (or the pseudogene TRBV3-2) with TRBJ2-7; TRBD1 matches 8 bases. Germline V gene data show CDR1 as LGHDT and CDR2 as YNNKEL (reference sequence). The CDR3 spans 15 residues. V trimming: 4 bases; J trimming: 1 base; junction bases outside the gene matches: 6. As DNA, the CDR3 is TGTGCCAGCAGCCTCCGCGGACAGGGATCCTACGAGCAGTACTTC. It codes for CASSLRGQGSYEQYF.

This clone was recorded at least ten times. This chain uses TRBV2 with TRBJ1-2; 9 nucleotides match TRBD1. Germline CDR1 is SNHLY and CDR2 is FYNNEI. Trimming cost V 8 bases and J 3 bases; bases outside gene matches: 13. The length of the CDR3 is 16 residues. CDR3: CASETGGLVSHYGYTF. CDR3 nucleotide sequence: TGTGCCAGCGAGACAGGGGGTCTCGTATCCCACTATGGCTACACCTTC.

In this sample, this clone turned up once. This chain uses TRBV7-9 with TRBJ2-7, with D hard to call. V dropped 5 bases and J dropped 7 bases, with 21 bases sitting between them. The CDR3 is made up of 15 amino acids. In germline, CDR1 is SEHNR, CDR2 FQNEAQ (reference sequence). The CDR3 is CASSPRFLGPREQYF. The CDR3, as DNA: TGTGCCAGCAGCCCCCGCTTTCTCGGTCCGAGAGAGCAGTACTTC.

The V call is TRBV6-6, the J call TRBJ1-1; D unresolved. Germline V gives CDR1 MNHNY, CDR2 SVGAGI (reference sequence). This CDR3 spans 13 amino acids. Trimming took off 2 bases at V and 4 bases at J, with 8 bases between the two ends. The CDR3 DNA follows: TGTGCCAGCAGTTACGGAGTGGGCACTGAAGCTTTCTTT. It yields the protein CASSYGVGTEAFF.

The chain's CDR3 is CASSFPRSGYFYEQYF. The CDR3 nucleotides read TGTGCCAGCAGCTTCCCCAGGTCGGGGTATTTCTACGAGCAGTACTTC. The V and J genes are TRBV11-1 and TRBJ2-7, with D possibly being TRBD2 (5 bases). CDR1 and CDR2 from the germline V gene are SGHAT and FQDESV (reference sequence). There are 16 residues in the CDR3. V lost 3 bases, J lost 3 bases, and 18 bases lay in between. The full variable domain, its missing parts supplied by reference TRBV11-1 and TRBJ2-7, is EAEVAQSPRYKITEKSQAVAFWCDPISGHATLYWYRQILGQGPELLVQFQDESVVDDSQLPKDRFSAERLKGVDSTLKIQPAELGDSAMYLCASSFPRSGYFYEQYFGPGTRLTVT.

The genes are TRBV9 and TRBJ1-1; TRBD1 aligns across 7 bases. Losses at the gene ends were 4 bases for V and 0 bases for J; bases not matched to a gene: 9. From germline, CDR1 is SGDLS and CDR2 YYNGEE. This CDR3 is 16 amino acids long. CDR3 sequence (DNA): TGTGCCAGCAGCCCCCGGACAGGACTAATGAACACTGAAGCTTTCTTT. Amino acid sequence: CASSPRTGLMNTEAFF.

This clone was picked up one time. The gene calls are TRBV30 and TRBJ1-6, with D maybe TRBD1 (6 bases). The CDR3 is 15 amino acids. The germline V gene has CDR1 GTSNPN and CDR2 SVGIG (reference sequence). V gave up 7 bases and J gave up 7 bases, with 20 bases separating them. In nucleotides, the CDR3 is TGTGCCTTGGAGCGTCCGGACAGAGACAATTCACCCCTCCACTTT. Protein product: CALERPDRDNSPLHF.

The CDR3 loop is CASSLDAGGSTDTQYF. CDR3 nucleotide sequence: TGTGCCAGCAGCTTAGATGCGGGGGGCAGCACAGATACGCAGTATTTT. This chain connects TRBV7-2 to TRBJ2-3; TRBD2 agrees at 8 bases. This CDR3 contains 16 residues. Trimming cost V 1 base and J 0 bases; bases outside gene matches: 3. Germline V CDR1 and CDR2: SGHTA, FQGNSA.

J is TRBJ1-3 and V is TRBV18; D is possibly TRBD1 (6 bases). Trimming pared 4 bases from V and 1 base from J, leaving 8 bases between. Germline loops: CDR1 KGHSH, CDR2 LQKENI. This CDR3 contains 14 residues. CDR3 in amino acids: CASSLGQSGNTIYF. CDR3 nucleotides: TGTGCCAGCTCACTAGGACAGTCTGGAAACACCATATATTTT.

This sequence joins TRBV7-2 and TRBJ2-7; TRBD1 matches at 8 bases. V trimming: 0 bases; J trimming: 2 bases; junction bases outside the gene matches: 3. CDR1 and CDR2 (germline): SGHTA, FQGNSA. The CDR3 is made up of 15 amino acids. The DNA for the CDR3 is TGTGCCAGCAGCTTAGCGGCGACAGGGGCCTACGAGCAGTACTTC. This encodes CASSLAATGAYEQYF.

V is TRBV5-8 and J is TRBJ2-3; D is unclear. CDR3 size: 12 residues. With 0 bases removed from V and 5 bases from J, the gap between germline ends came to 4 bases. CDR1 and CDR2 (germline): SGHTS, YDEGEE. The CDR3 region has the DNA TGTGCCAGCAGCTTGGTAATAGATACGCAGTATTTT. As protein: CASSLVIDTQYF.

The chain combines TRBV10-3 with TRBJ1-1, with unresolved D. The CDR3 loop spans 12 amino acids. The ends were cut back, 0 bases at V and 10 bases at J, with 9 bases in the middle. Germline V gives CDR1 ENHRY, CDR2 SYGVKD. The CDR3 is CAISESSYRAFF. The DNA for the CDR3 is TGTGCCATCAGTGAGTCGTCTTACAGAGCTTTCTTT.

The V gene is TRBV28, the J gene TRBJ1-5; D call uncertain. Trimming stripped 6 bases from V and 5 bases from J, with 11 bases between. There are 13 residues in the CDR3. CDR1 and CDR2 (germline): MDHEN, SYDVKM. CDR3 in amino acids: CASRSGGYQPQHF. The DNA of the CDR3 is TGTGCCAGCAGATCCGGAGGGTATCAGCCCCAGCATTTT.

This chain joins TRBV4-1 and TRBJ1-5, with D possibly TRBD1 on 6 matching bases. Trimming cost V 2 bases and J 6 bases, with 14 bases left between them. CDR3 length: 15 residues. CDR1 is MGHRA and CDR2 is YSYEKL in the germline V gene. CDR3 loop: CASSQSQGSAQPQHF. CDR3 nucleotide sequence: TGCGCCAGCAGCCAATCCCAGGGGAGTGCTCAGCCCCAGCATTTT.

The V gene is TRBV4-2, the J gene TRBJ1-3, with D perhaps matching TRBD1 (6 bases). V was pared by 4 bases and J by 0 bases, with 13 bases between. This CDR3 has 16 residues. CDR1 and CDR2 (germline): LGHNA, YNFKEQ. The CDR3 nucleotides are TGTGCCAGCAGCCTGGGGACAAGTTACTCTGGAAACACCATATATTTT. This gives the protein CASSLGTSYSGNTIYF.

The J gene is TRBJ2-7, the V gene TRBV19; D may be TRBD2 (5 bases). The CDR3 sequence is 12 residues long. V was cut by 4 bases and J by 6 bases, with 10 bases left in between. Germline loops: CDR1 LNHDA, CDR2 SQIVND (reference sequence). CDR3 coding DNA: TGTGCCAGTAGTACGGGAAGGGTCGAGCAGTACTTC. This encodes CASSTGRVEQYF.

This chain uses TRBV9 with TRBJ2-3; D perhaps matches TRBD1 (5 bases). Germline loops: CDR1 SGDLS, CDR2 YYNGEE. The V end was cut by 3 bases, the J end by 3 bases, with 8 bases between. This CDR3 has 13 residues. CDR3 amino acids: CASSEGLTDTQYF. DNA of the CDR3: TGTGCCAGCAGCGAGGGGTTGACAGATACGCAGTATTTT.